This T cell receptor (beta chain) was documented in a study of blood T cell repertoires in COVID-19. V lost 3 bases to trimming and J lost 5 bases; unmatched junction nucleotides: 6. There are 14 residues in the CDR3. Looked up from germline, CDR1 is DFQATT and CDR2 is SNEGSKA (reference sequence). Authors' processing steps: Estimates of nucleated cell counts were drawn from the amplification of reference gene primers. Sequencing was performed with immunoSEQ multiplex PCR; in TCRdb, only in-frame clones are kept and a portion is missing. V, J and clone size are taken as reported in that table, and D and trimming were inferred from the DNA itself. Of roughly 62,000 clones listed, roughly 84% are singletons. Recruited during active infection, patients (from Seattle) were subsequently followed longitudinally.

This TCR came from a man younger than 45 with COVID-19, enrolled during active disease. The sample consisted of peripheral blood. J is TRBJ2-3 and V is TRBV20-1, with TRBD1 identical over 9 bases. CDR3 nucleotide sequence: TGCAGTGCTAGTCCCGGGACAGGGTTAGATACGCAGTATTTT. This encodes CSASPGTGLDTQYF.